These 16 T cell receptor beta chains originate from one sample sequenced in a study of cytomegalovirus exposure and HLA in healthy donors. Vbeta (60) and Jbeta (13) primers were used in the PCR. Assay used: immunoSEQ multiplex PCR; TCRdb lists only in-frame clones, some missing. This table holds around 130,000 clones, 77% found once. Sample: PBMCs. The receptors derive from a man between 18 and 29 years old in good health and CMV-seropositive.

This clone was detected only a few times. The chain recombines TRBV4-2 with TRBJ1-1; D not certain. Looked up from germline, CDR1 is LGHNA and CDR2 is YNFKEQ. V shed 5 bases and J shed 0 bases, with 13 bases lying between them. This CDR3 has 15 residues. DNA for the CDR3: TGTGCCAGCAGCTTCGAGAAGTCCCTGAACACTGAAGCTTTCTTT. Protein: CASSFEKSLNTEAFF.

CDR3 region: CASSKSLAGGPGEQFF. The CDR3 nucleotides are TGTGCCAGTAGTAAAAGCCTAGCGGGAGGGCCAGGTGAGCAGTTCTTC. The genes are TRBV19 and TRBJ2-1, with 12 bases aligning to TRBD2. CDR3 length: 16 residues. Looked up from germline, CDR1 is LNHDA and CDR2 is SQIVND (reference sequence). Trimming at V came to 4 bases and at J to 9 bases, leaving 10 bases not matched to a gene.

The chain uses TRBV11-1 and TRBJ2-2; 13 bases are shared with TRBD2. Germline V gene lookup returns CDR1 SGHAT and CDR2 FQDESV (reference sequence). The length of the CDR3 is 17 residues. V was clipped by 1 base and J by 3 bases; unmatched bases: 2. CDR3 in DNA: TGTGCCAGCAGCTTAGGACTAGCGGGAGGATACACCGGGGAGCTGTTTTTT. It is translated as CASSLGLAGGYTGELFF.

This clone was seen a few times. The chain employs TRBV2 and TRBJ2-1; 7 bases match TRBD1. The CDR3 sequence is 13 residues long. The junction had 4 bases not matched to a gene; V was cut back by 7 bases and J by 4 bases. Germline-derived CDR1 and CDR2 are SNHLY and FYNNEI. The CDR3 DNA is TGTGCCAGCAATCCGGGACAGTACAATGAGCAGTTCTTC. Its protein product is CASNPGQYNEQFF.

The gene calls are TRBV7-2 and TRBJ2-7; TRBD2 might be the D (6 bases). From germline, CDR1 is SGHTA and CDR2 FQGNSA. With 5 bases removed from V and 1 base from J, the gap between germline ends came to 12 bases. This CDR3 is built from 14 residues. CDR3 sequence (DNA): TGTGCCAGCAGCCCTGACCGGGGGTCCTACGAGCAGTACTTC. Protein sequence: CASSPDRGSYEQYF. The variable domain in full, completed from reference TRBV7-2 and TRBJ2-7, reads GAGVSQSPSNKVTEKGKDVELRCDPISGHTALYWYRQSLGQGLEFLIYFQGNSAPDKSGLPSDRFSAERTGGSVSTLTIQRTQQEDSAVYLCASSPDRGSYEQYFGPGTRLTVT.

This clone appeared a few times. CDR3 bases: TGTGCCAGCAGCGTAGAAATTGGGCTGTACTACGAGCAGTACTTC. Encoded protein: CASSVEIGLYYEQYF. The chain combines TRBV9 with TRBJ2-7, with no clear D. The V gene lost 0 bases and the J gene lost 3 bases, with 13 bases spanning the gap. Germline loops: CDR1 SGDLS, CDR2 YYNGEE. The CDR3 extends over 15 amino acids.

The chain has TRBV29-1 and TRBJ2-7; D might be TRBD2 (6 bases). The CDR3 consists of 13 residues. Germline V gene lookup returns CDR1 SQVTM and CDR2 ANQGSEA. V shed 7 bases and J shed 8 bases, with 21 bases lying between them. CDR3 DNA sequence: TGCAGCGCCCGGGGCGGGGCCCCTACGCAGCAGTACTTC. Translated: CSARGGAPTQQYF.

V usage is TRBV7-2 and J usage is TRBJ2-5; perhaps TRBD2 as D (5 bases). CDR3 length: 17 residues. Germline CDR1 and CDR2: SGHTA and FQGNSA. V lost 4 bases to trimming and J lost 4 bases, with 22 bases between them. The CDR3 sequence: CASSSFLSGGFRETQYF. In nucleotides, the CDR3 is TGTGCCAGCAGCTCCTTCTTAAGCGGTGGGTTTAGAGAGACCCAGTACTTC.

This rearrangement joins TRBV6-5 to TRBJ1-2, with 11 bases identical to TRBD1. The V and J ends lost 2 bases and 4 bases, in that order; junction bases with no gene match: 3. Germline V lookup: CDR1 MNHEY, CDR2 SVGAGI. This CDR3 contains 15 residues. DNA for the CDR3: TGTGCCAGCAGTTACAAAGGGACAGGGGGCTATGGCTACACCTTC. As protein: CASSYKGTGGYGYTF.

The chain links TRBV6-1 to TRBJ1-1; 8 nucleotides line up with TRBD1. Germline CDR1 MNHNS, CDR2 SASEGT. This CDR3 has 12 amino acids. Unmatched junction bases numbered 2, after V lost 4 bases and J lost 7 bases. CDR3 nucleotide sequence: TGTGCCAGCAGTGTAGGGACAGGTGAAGCTTTCTTT. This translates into CASSVGTGEAFF.

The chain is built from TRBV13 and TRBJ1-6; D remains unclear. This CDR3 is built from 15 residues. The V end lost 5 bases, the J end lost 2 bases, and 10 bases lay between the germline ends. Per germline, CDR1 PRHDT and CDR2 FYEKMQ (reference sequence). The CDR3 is CASSRTGTYNSPLHF. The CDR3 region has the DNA TGTGCCAGCAGCCGGACCGGGACCTATAATTCACCCCTCCACTTT.

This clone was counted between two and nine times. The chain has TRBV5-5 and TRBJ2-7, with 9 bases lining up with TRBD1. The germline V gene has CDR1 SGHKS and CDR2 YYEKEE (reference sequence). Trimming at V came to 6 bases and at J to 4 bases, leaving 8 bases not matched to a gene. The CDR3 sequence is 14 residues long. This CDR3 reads CASKLQGAIYEQYF. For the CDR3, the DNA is TGTGCCAGCAAACTACAGGGGGCTATTTACGAGCAGTACTTC.

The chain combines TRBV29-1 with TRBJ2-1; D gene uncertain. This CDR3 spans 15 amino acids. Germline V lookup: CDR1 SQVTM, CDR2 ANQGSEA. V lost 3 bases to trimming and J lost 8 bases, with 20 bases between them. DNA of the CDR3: TGCAGCGTTGAGGGCAGGCACCCGAGTTTTGATGAGCAGTTCTTC. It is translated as CSVEGRHPSFDEQFF.

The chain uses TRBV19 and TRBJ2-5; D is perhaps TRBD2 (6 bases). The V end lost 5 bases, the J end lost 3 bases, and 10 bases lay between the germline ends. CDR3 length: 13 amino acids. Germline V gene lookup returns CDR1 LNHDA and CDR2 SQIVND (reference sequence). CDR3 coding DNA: TGTGCCAGTAGTGGAACGGGGGAAGAGACCCAGTACTTC. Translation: CASSGTGEETQYF.

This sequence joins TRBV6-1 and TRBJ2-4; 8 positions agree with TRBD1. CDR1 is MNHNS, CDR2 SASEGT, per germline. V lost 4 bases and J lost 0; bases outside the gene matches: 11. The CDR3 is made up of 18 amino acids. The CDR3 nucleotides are TGTGCCAGCAGTGGCGGGACAGGACAACCACTAGCCAAAAACATTCAGTACTTC. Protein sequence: CASSGGTGQPLAKNIQYF.

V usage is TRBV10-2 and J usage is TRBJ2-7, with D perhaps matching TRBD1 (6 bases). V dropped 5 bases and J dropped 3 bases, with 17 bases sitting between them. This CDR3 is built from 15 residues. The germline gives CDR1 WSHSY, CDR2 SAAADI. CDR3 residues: CASSLSGKGGYEQYF. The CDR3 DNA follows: TGCGCCAGCAGTCTCTCAGGGAAAGGGGGCTACGAGCAGTACTTC.